Below, 30 T cell receptor beta chains from the same sample are listed, as sequenced in a study of T cells in Graves' hyperthyroidism and ophthalmopathy. Amplified TCR beta CDR3 regions derived from RNA transcripts. RT-PCR in the first round (using the HTBI primer set) targeted the TCR CDR3. A single record per CDR3 protein comes from TCRdb applying MiXCR to the multiplex PCR reads. Here the sample spans approximately 400,000 distinct CDR3 sequences, about 13% being singletons. The sequenced material came from blood. These receptors all stem from a man aged 25 to 45 with Graves' hyperthyroidism that later progressed to Graves' ophthalmopathy.

This clonotype was seen repeatedly, ten times or more. V and J are TRBV27 and TRBJ2-5; D assignment may be TRBD1 or TRBD2 (5 bases each). CDR1 MNHEY and CDR2 SMNVEV come from the germline V gene (reference sequence). The CDR3 loop spans 13 amino acids. The V and J ends lost 0 bases and 5 bases respectively, with 7 bases between them. CDR3 protein: CASSLSEGETQYF. CDR3 DNA: TGTGCCAGCAGTTTATCAGAGGGGGAGACCCAGTACTTC.

The chain combines TRBV7-9 with TRBJ1-6; D not certain. CDR3 length: 16 amino acids. V shed 2 bases and J shed 7 bases, with 15 bases lying between them. The germline CDR1 and CDR2 sequences are SEHNR and FQNEAQ (reference sequence). The CDR3 here is CASSLLALPSNSPLHF. CDR3 nucleotide sequence: TGTGCCAGCAGCTTATTGGCTCTCCCCAGCAATTCACCCCTCCACTTT.

This clonotype was detected only a few times. V usage is TRBV27 and J usage is TRBJ1-2; D is unclear. The V end was cut by 5 bases, the J end by 4 bases, with 11 bases between. CDR1 is MNHEY and CDR2 is SMNVEV in the germline V gene (reference sequence). The CDR3 loop spans 13 amino acids. The CDR3, as DNA: TGTGCCAGCAGTCCGCAGACTCTCTATGGCTACACCTTC. Amino acids: CASSPQTLYGYTF.

This clonotype has just a few counts. V is TRBV7-6 and J is TRBJ2-5; 8 positions match TRBD1. Germline CDR1 SGHVS, CDR2 FNYEAQ. The CDR3 loop spans 13 amino acids. The ends lost 5 bases at V and 5 bases at J; junction bases unmatched: 4. The CDR3 nucleotides read TGTGCCAGCAGCCGATACAGGGGGGAGACCCAGTACTTC. This encodes CASSRYRGETQYF.

Many counts were recorded for this clonotype. V is TRBV6-1 and J is TRBJ2-3; 9 nucleotides match TRBD2. The ends lost 5 bases at V and 2 bases at J; junction bases unmatched: 5. CDR1 MNHNS and CDR2 SASEGT come from the germline V gene. The CDR3 runs 15 residues. CDR3 amino acids: CASSLAGANTDTQYF. The DNA of the CDR3 is TGTGCCAGCAGTTTAGCGGGGGCGAACACAGATACGCAGTATTTT.

This clonotype appeared many times. The chain couples TRBV2 to TRBJ2-2; D not resolved. Germline V CDR1 and CDR2: SNHLY, FYNNEI. Trimming removed 4 bases from V and 8 bases from J, with 11 bases in between. CDR3 length equals 13 residues. The CDR3 bases are TGTGCCAGCAGTGGTGCCCGTACTGGGGAGCTGTTTTTT. This sequence encodes CASSGARTGELFF.

This clonotype was picked up many times. The gene calls are TRBV20-1 and TRBJ1-4; D gene unclear. The CDR3 length is 14 residues. Germline CDR1 DFQATT, CDR2 SNEGSKA (reference sequence). For the CDR3, the DNA is TGCAGCGGATCCCTTGACACATTTAATGAAAAACTGTTTTTT. It codes for CSGSLDTFNEKLFF.

In this sample, this clonotype turned up many times. The V call is TRBV6-1, the J call TRBJ1-3; TRBD1 matches 10 bases. V trimming: 6 bases; J trimming: 0 bases; junction bases outside the gene matches: 5. Germline CDR1 and CDR2: MNHNS and SASEGT. The CDR3 has 16 residues. The CDR3 is CASRTGQGLSGNTIYF. CDR3 DNA: TGTGCCAGCAGGACGGGACAGGGGCTCTCTGGAAACACCATATATTTT.

This clonotype was found once. The CDR3 DNA follows: TGTGCCAGTAGTGGCTACTCCTACGAGCAGTTCTTC. As protein: CASSGYSYEQFF. The chain carries TRBV19 and TRBJ2-7; no reliable D call. Judging by the DNA end, TRBJ2-1 fits better; the J call may be wrong. CDR3 length: 12 residues. CDR1 and CDR2 from the germline V gene are LNHDA and SQIVND (reference sequence).

This clonotype has just one count. The chain recombines TRBV28 with TRBJ2-7; 8 positions agree with TRBD1. V lost 10 bases to trimming and J lost 2 bases; unmatched junction nucleotides: 10. The CDR3 contains 14 residues. CDR1 MDHEN and CDR2 SYDVKM come from the germline V gene. The CDR3 coding sequence is TGTGCCACGACTCGGACAGGGCGGGCCTACGAGCAGTACTTC. Amino acid sequence: CATTRTGRAYEQYF.

The V gene is TRBV6-2 or TRBV6-3, the J gene TRBJ2-7, with D tentatively TRBD1 (6 bases). The CDR3 is made up of 13 amino acids. V shed 4 bases and J shed 2 bases, with 9 bases lying between them. The germline V gene has CDR1 MNHEY and CDR2 SVGEGT. The CDR3 DNA is TGTGCCAGCAGTTCTGGGGGCACCTACGAGCAGTACTTC. Translation: CASSSGGTYEQYF.

This chain uses TRBV5-6 with TRBJ2-2, with a tentative D call TRBD1 (6 bases). This CDR3 contains 14 residues. The germline CDR1 and CDR2 sequences are SGHDT and YYEEEE. Deletions cut 4 bases from V and 2 bases from J, with 9 bases between. CDR3 bases: TGTGCCAGCAGCCGTGGGGGCAACACCGGGGAGCTGTTTTTT. It translates to CASSRGGNTGELFF.

The chain is built from TRBV28 and TRBJ2-7, with D possibly TRBD2 on 6 matching bases. The CDR3 is made up of 14 amino acids. Germline V gene sequence: CDR1 MDHEN, CDR2 SYDVKM. The ends were cut back, 6 bases at V and 5 bases at J, with 17 bases in the middle. Written as DNA, the CDR3 is TGTGCCAGCAGCCCGGGACCTCCGGGAGACGAGCAGTACTTC. Protein product: CASSPGPPGDEQYF.

This clonotype was detected many times. The chain has TRBV3-1 and TRBJ1-6, with TRBD1 identical over 8 bases. After removal of 0 bases from V and 10 bases from J, the junction contained 8 bases not matched to a gene. This CDR3 is 16 amino acids long. Germline CDR1 LGHDT, CDR2 YNNKEL (reference sequence). The CDR3 loop reads CASSQDLAGGGSPLHF. The CDR3 nucleotides read TGTGCCAGCAGCCAAGACCTGGCAGGGGGCGGGTCACCCCTCCACTTT.

This clonotype occurred many times. This chain links TRBV7-2 with TRBJ2-7, with 7 bases aligning to TRBD2. There are 14 residues in the CDR3. Germline-derived CDR1 and CDR2 are SGHTA and FQGNSA. With V trimmed by 1 base and J by 2 bases, 2 bases remained unmatched. The CDR3: CASSLGGTTYEQYF. The CDR3 DNA reads TGTGCCAGCAGCTTAGGAGGGACTACCTACGAGCAGTACTTC.

Ten or more counts support this clonotype. The chain joins TRBV11-3 to TRBJ2-2; possible D gene TRBD1, 6 bases. V lost 4 bases to trimming and J lost 10 bases, with 22 bases between them. Germline V gives CDR1 SGHNT, CDR2 YENEEA. The CDR3 is 16 amino acids. CDR3: CASSSRRVGQWQELFF. In DNA, the CDR3 is TGTGCCAGCAGCTCCCGGCGGGTAGGACAGTGGCAGGAGCTGTTTTTT. The full variable domain, completed using reference TRBV11-3 and TRBJ2-2, is EAGVVQSPRYKIIEKKQPVAFWCNPISGHNTLYWYLQNLGQGPELLIRYENEEAVDDSQLPKDRFSAERLKGVDSTLKIQPAELGDSAVYLCASSSRRVGQWQELFFGEGSRLTVL.

This clonotype showed up many times. The gene calls are TRBV2 and TRBJ1-4, with unresolved D. From germline, CDR1 is SNHLY and CDR2 FYNNEI. The V and J ends lost 4 bases and 0 bases respectively, with 12 bases between them. This CDR3 is built from 16 residues. The chain's CDR3 is CASSVGVGATNEKLFF. In DNA form, the CDR3 reads TGTGCCAGCAGTGTGGGAGTAGGTGCAACTAATGAAAAACTGTTTTTT. The entire variable domain, with the rest obtained from reference TRBV2 and TRBJ1-4, is as follows: EPEVTQTPSHQVTQMGQEVILRCVPISNHLYFYWYRQILGQKVEFLVSFYNNEISEKSEIFDDQFSVERPDGSNFTLKIRSTKLEDSAMYFCASSVGVGATNEKLFFGSGTQLSVL.

A remark on this clonotype: No conserved phenylalanine or tryptophan is present at the end of the CDR3, so a read error is the likely explanation. In DNA, the CDR3 is TGTGCCATCAGTGACGGGACAGGGGGGACCTACGAGCAGTACCTC. Encoded protein: CAISDGTGGTYEQYL. The rearrangement uses TRBV10-3 and TRBJ2-7, with TRBD1 matching 11 bases. Germline CDR1 reads ENHRY; CDR2 reads SYGVKD. J gave up 2 bases and V 3 bases, and 3 bases lay outside the gene matches. This CDR3 has 15 residues.

This clonotype was seen repeatedly, ten times or more. This chain uses TRBV28 with TRBJ2-7; D perhaps matches TRBD2 (5 bases). Germline V gene data show CDR1 as MDHEN and CDR2 as SYDVKM. Trimming took 2 bases from V and 6 from J, leaving 8 bases between them. This CDR3 spans 12 amino acids. The CDR3 loop is CASSLEGREQYF. The CDR3 nucleotides are TGTGCCAGCAGTTTAGAGGGTCGCGAGCAGTACTTC.

The chain joins TRBV5-1 to TRBJ1-2; 8 bases are a match to TRBD1. The V segment lost 0 bases and the J segment 0 bases; nucleotides outside the gene matches: 10. The CDR3 is 18 amino acids. Looked up from germline, CDR1 is SGHRS and CDR2 is YFSETQ. The CDR3 sequence is CASSLGQGSVGANYGYTF. Written as DNA, the CDR3 is TGCGCCAGCAGCTTGGGACAGGGGAGCGTGGGGGCTAACTATGGCTACACCTTC.

Ten or more counts support this clonotype. The chain carries TRBV13 and TRBJ1-1; D is ambiguous. The CDR3 totals 14 residues. The V gene lost 1 base and the J gene lost 2 bases, with 8 bases spanning the gap. Germline CDR1 and CDR2: PRHDT and FYEKMQ (reference sequence). CDR3 loop: CASSLEVSNTEAFF. Written as DNA, the CDR3 is TGTGCCAGCAGCTTAGAGGTCAGTAACACTGAAGCTTTCTTT.

This clonotype was counted at least ten times. This chain joins TRBV12-3 or TRBV12-4 and TRBJ1-5; a possible D gene is TRBD1 (6 bases). Between the trimmed V and J ends, which lost 6 bases and 4 bases, there was a span of 13 bases. This CDR3 has 14 residues. The CDR3: CASRNDRTNQPQHF. CDR3 nucleotide sequence: TGTGCCAGCAGAAATGACAGGACAAATCAGCCCCAGCATTTT.

In this sample, this clonotype turned up a few times. The CDR3 DNA sequence: TGTGCCAGCAGCCTATATCTTTACGAGCAGTACTTC. Amino acid sequence: CASSLYLYEQYF. The chain recombines TRBV3-1 with TRBJ2-7; no definite D call. Trimming took off 4 bases at V and 4 bases at J, with 8 bases between the two ends. The CDR3 totals 12 residues. Germline V CDR1 and CDR2: LGHDT, YNNKEL (reference sequence).

Written as DNA, the CDR3 is TGTGCTAGTGGTTTGATAGGGCCCGATTCACCCCTCCACTTT. Translation: CASGLIGPDSPLHF. V gene TRBV12-5 combines with J gene TRBJ1-6; D is uncertain. CDR3 length: 14 residues. In germline, CDR1 is LGHNT, CDR2 FRNRAP. V was shortened by 2 bases and J by 8 bases, with 10 bases between the two germline ends.

This clonotype was found many times. This chain connects TRBV6-1 to TRBJ1-5; TRBD1 agrees at 8 bases. V shed 6 bases, J shed 5 bases, and the junction held 9 bases outside the gene matches. In germline, CDR1 is MNHNS, CDR2 SASEGT. The CDR3 length is 15 residues. The CDR3 spells CASSAATGVDQPQHF. The DNA for the CDR3 is TGTGCCAGCAGCGCCGCGACAGGGGTAGATCAGCCCCAGCATTTT.

V and J are TRBV29-1 and TRBJ2-4; D gene ambiguous. V was cut by 5 bases and J by 0 bases, with 11 bases left in between. Germline loops: CDR1 SQVTM, CDR2 ANQGSEA. CDR3 size: 14 residues. CDR3 protein: CSVLWGRAKNIQYF. The CDR3 DNA is TGCAGCGTTCTGTGGGGTAGAGCCAAAAACATTCAGTACTTC.

The rearrangement uses TRBV30 and TRBJ2-7; no clear D. The CDR3 has 12 residues. Germline loops: CDR1 GTSNPN, CDR2 SVGIG (reference sequence). The germline V and J ends were trimmed by 1 base and 5 bases, with 9 bases remaining between them. The CDR3: CAWSDHLDEQYF. The DNA of the CDR3 is TGTGCCTGGAGTGACCATCTGGACGAGCAGTACTTC.

The chain has TRBV5-1 and TRBJ2-2, with 7 bases lining up with TRBD1. J lost 4 bases, V lost 5 bases, and 5 bases had no gene match. The CDR3 has 14 amino acids. Germline V gives CDR1 SGHRS, CDR2 YFSETQ. This chain's CDR3 is CASRPDRATGELFF. The CDR3 coding sequence is TGCGCCAGCAGACCCGACAGGGCCACCGGGGAGCTGTTTTTT.

This clonotype occurred a few times. This chain links TRBV5-6 with TRBJ2-7; 7 positions agree with TRBD1. Looked up from germline, CDR1 is SGHDT and CDR2 is YYEEEE. The CDR3 contains 14 residues. The V segment lost 0 bases and the J segment 6 bases; nucleotides outside the gene matches: 6. CDR3 nucleotides: TGTGCCAGCAGCTTGGGGGGACAGTTGCGCGAGCAGTACTTC. Amino acids: CASSLGGQLREQYF.

This clonotype was seen more than once but under ten times. The rearrangement links TRBV3-1 to TRBJ2-1, with D perhaps assigned TRBD1 or TRBD2 (5 bases each). The CDR3 runs to 16 residues. Germline V lookup: CDR1 LGHDT, CDR2 YNNKEL (reference sequence). V dropped 0 bases and J dropped 7 bases, with 16 bases sitting between them. CDR3 coding DNA: TGTGCCAGCAGCCAAGATTGGGACGGGGTTCTGAATGAGCAGTTCTTC. Amino acid sequence: CASSQDWDGVLNEQFF.